This TCR beta chain was sequenced for a study of a mutant IDH1 vaccine in newly diagnosed glioma. At the level of the study: Commencement of vaccination occurred 4-6 weeks following radiotherapy alone, or concurrently with temozolomide cycles. Sex distribution of treated patients was roughly 62% male and roughly 40% female; mean age was 40.4 years. Notes on the study in general: Changes to the top peripheral T cell clonotypes appeared unrelated to pseudoprogression.

Data came from immunoSEQ multiplex PCR; TCRdb stores just in-frame clones and leaves some out. In the table there are under 70,000 clones, roughly four fifths of which are singletons. A note on this clone: Antigen specificity is unknown.

Specified time point: week 5, during vaccination. Each vaccine dose was 300 ug of mutant IDH1 20-mer peptide, with topical imiquimod. Astrocytomas that were new, WHO grade 3 or 4, IDH1-mutant and ATRX-lost were present in the donors. The ends were cut back, 2 bases at V and 0 bases at J, with 8 bases in the middle. Germline assignment: CDR1 SGHNT and CDR2 YYREEE (reference sequence). The CDR3 extends over 15 amino acids. This clonotype originated in a man between 25 and 39 years old with glioma. The chain recombines TRBV5-4 with TRBJ2-2; D is unclear. The sample consisted of PBMCs, taken from a glioma patient whose treatment included an IDH1 peptide vaccine. The CDR3 bases are TGTGCCAGCAGCTTTGGGCCCTCGAACACCGGGGAGCTGTTTTTT. Translating it yields CASSFGPSNTGELFF.